Sequencing of this T cell receptor beta chain was carried out in a study of blood T cell repertoires in COVID-19. Study details: Acute-phase and convalescent COVID-19 samples originated in the United States, Italy and Spain.

Generated by immunoSEQ multiplex PCR, the TCRdb table keeps only in-frame clones and is missing some. The table includes about 99,000 clones, 60% to 85% detected once. CDR3 length: 9 residues. Trimming stripped 9 bases from V and 6 bases from J, with 6 bases between. Germline V gene data show CDR1 as MNHEY and CDR2 as SMNVEV (reference sequence). The V gene is TRBV27, the J gene TRBJ2-7; D not certain. This clonotype was obtained from a woman older than 75 with active or convalescent COVID-19. The sequencing sample was made of peripheral blood. The CDR3: CASSCEQYF. CDR3 DNA sequence: TGTGCCAGTAGCTGCGAGCAGTACTTC.